The rows below give T cell receptor beta chains drawn from one sample of a study of PD-L1 blockade in urothelial cancer. The table came from immunoSEQ multiplex PCR; TCRdb's copy has only in-frame clones and leaves some out. The top ten clones hold about 20% of a sample with roughly 49,000 clones, roughly 84% of them seen once. The sample was PBMCs, taken around atezolizumab (anti-PD-L1) treatment. These receptors all come from a man aged 55-75 years with urothelial cancer. The CDR3 runs from the conserved cysteine through the conserved F or W. Each record gives: D gene, clone size, V gene, CDR3 length, J gene, CDR3 DNA, CDR3 protein. The D gene is left open where the match is weak. Not all rows give a size; the values are once, few, many and, for expanded clones, a class.

D gene: .
clone size: .
V gene: TRBV9
CDR3 length: 14
J gene: TRBJ1-3
CDR3 DNA: TGTGCCAGCAGCGTAGGGACATCTGGAAACACCATATATTTT
CDR3 protein: CASSVGTSGNTIYF

D gene: TRBD2
clone size: .
V gene: TRBV4-1
CDR3 length: 20
J gene: TRBJ2-3
CDR3 DNA: TGCGCCAGCAGCCAAGTTCCGGGACTAAGCGGGAGGGACCCCACAGATACGCAGTATTTT
CDR3 protein: CASSQVPGLSGRDPTDTQYF

D gene: TRBD1
clone size: few
V gene: TRBV30
CDR3 length: 15
J gene: TRBJ1-3
CDR3 DNA: TGTGCCTGGAGTGCCCAACAGGGGTATGGAAACACCATATATTTT
CDR3 protein: CAWSAQQGYGNTIYF

D gene: .
clone size: .
V gene: TRBV10-3
CDR3 length: 14
J gene: TRBJ2-3
CDR3 DNA: TGTGCGTGTAGCCGAGGGTATGGCACAGATACGCAGTATTTT
CDR3 protein: CACSRGYGTDTQYF

D gene: TRBD2
clone size: .
V gene: TRBV5-1
CDR3 length: 12
J gene: TRBJ2-1
CDR3 DNA: TGCGCCAGCAGCCCGCGGGGGGATGAGCAGTTCTTC
CDR3 protein: CASSPRGDEQFF

D gene: .
clone size: .
V gene: TRBV30
CDR3 length: 15
J gene: TRBJ2-6
CDR3 DNA: TGTGCCTGGACCACACACAGCTCTGGGGCCAACGTCCTGACTTTC
CDR3 protein: CAWTTHSSGANVLTF

D gene: TRBD2
clone size: .
V gene: TRBV6-1
CDR3 length: 15
J gene: TRBJ2-1
CDR3 DNA: TGTGCCAGTTACACCGGCGGGAGATCCTACAATGAGCAGTTCTTC
CDR3 protein: CASYTGGRSYNEQFF

D gene: TRBD1
clone size: .
V gene: TRBV6-6
CDR3 length: 15
J gene: TRBJ2-2
CDR3 DNA: TGTGCCAGCGGACCCCAGGCAGGGGGAACCGGGGAGCTGTTTTTT
CDR3 protein: CASGPQAGGTGELFF

D gene: .
clone size: .
V gene: TRBV12-2
CDR3 length: 15
J gene: TRBJ2-7
CDR3 DNA: TGTGCAAGTCGCTTAGCTTTTCCTAGCGGGAGCGAGCAGTACTTC
CDR3 protein: CASRLAFPSGSEQYF

D gene: .
clone size: .
V gene: TRBV2
CDR3 length: 15
J gene: TRBJ1-5
CDR3 DNA: TGTGCCAGCAGTGAAGCGCGAGCACCGAATCAGCCCCAGCATTTT
CDR3 protein: CASSEARAPNQPQHF

D gene: .
clone size: .
V gene: TRBV5-4
CDR3 length: 14
J gene: TRBJ2-7
CDR3 DNA: TGTGCCAGCAGACGGGACACCGACTCCTACGAGCAGTACTTC
CDR3 protein: CASRRDTDSYEQYF

D gene: .
clone size: .
V gene: TRBV25-1
CDR3 length: 12
J gene: TRBJ2-3
CDR3 DNA: TGTGCCAGCAGTACGGGCACAGATACGCAGTATTTT
CDR3 protein: CASSTGTDTQYF

D gene: TRBD1
clone size: .
V gene: TRBV4-1
CDR3 length: 16
J gene: TRBJ2-5
CDR3 DNA: TGCGCCAGCAGCCAAGATCAGGCCAGGGGGCAGGGGACCCAGTACTTC
CDR3 protein: CASSQDQARGQGTQYF

D gene: TRBD1
clone size: .
V gene: TRBV4-2
CDR3 length: 16
J gene: TRBJ1-2
CDR3 DNA: TGTGCCAGCAGCCAAGGTGGGACAGGGGAAAACTATGGCTACACCTTC
CDR3 protein: CASSQGGTGENYGYTF

D gene: TRBD1
clone size: .
V gene: TRBV14
CDR3 length: 18
J gene: TRBJ2-1
CDR3 DNA: TGTGCCAGCAGCCTGTCCCGGGACAGCCTCAGCTCCTACAATGAGCAGTTCTTC
CDR3 protein: CASSLSRDSLSSYNEQFF

D gene: TRBD1
clone size: .
V gene: TRBV4-1
CDR3 length: 17
J gene: TRBJ2-1
CDR3 DNA: TGCGCCAGCAGCCCAACACAGGGGACCCGCTCCTACAATGAGCAGTTCTTC
CDR3 protein: CASSPTQGTRSYNEQFF

D gene: TRBD2
clone size: .
V gene: TRBV6-1
CDR3 length: 17
J gene: TRBJ2-2
CDR3 DNA: TGTGCCAGCAGTGAACAACTAGCGGGAAGCGGCACCGGGGAGCTGTTTTTT
CDR3 protein: CASSEQLAGSGTGELFF

D gene: .
clone size: .
V gene: TRBV6-4
CDR3 length: 13
J gene: TRBJ1-1
CDR3 DNA: TGTGCCAGCAGTGACCCGGGGACTTTGGCAGCTTTCTTT
CDR3 protein: CASSDPGTLAAFF

D gene: TRBD2
clone size: .
V gene: TRBV7-2
CDR3 length: 16
J gene: TRBJ2-7
CDR3 DNA: TGTGCCAGCAGCTGGGGACTAGCGGGGGGGCCGGGGGAGCAGTACTTC
CDR3 protein: CASSWGLAGGPGEQYF

D gene: .
clone size: .
V gene: TRBV5-1
CDR3 length: 15
J gene: TRBJ2-1
CDR3 DNA: TGCGCCAGCAGCTTGCTCAGGGGATCGGGGGGCGAGCAGTTCTTC
CDR3 protein: CASSLLRGSGGEQFF

D gene: TRBD2
clone size: .
V gene: TRBV7-2
CDR3 length: 15
J gene: TRBJ2-3
CDR3 DNA: TGTGCCAGCAGCTTAGGGGCGGGGGGGCCAGATACGCAGTATTTT
CDR3 protein: CASSLGAGGPDTQYF

D gene: .
clone size: .
V gene: TRBV19
CDR3 length: 15
J gene: TRBJ1-2
CDR3 DNA: TGTGCCAGTAGCACAAGACCTACTACTAATGTCGGCTACACCTTC
CDR3 protein: CASSTRPTTNVGYTF

D gene: .
clone size: .
V gene: TRBV19
CDR3 length: 15
J gene: TRBJ1-4
CDR3 DNA: TGTGCCAGTAGTATTCGGGTTGCAACTAATGAAAAACTGTTTTTT
CDR3 protein: CASSIRVATNEKLFF

D gene: .
clone size: .
V gene: TRBV29-1
CDR3 length: 11
J gene: TRBJ2-7
CDR3 DNA: TGCAGCGTTGGGGGAGCCTACGAGCAGTACTTC
CDR3 protein: CSVGGAYEQYF

D gene: TRBD1
clone size: .
V gene: TRBV6-1
CDR3 length: 13
J gene: TRBJ2-5
CDR3 DNA: TGTGCCAGCAGGAGACAGGGGCCAGAGACCCAGTACTTC
CDR3 protein: CASRRQGPETQYF

D gene: TRBD1
clone size: .
V gene: TRBV4-2
CDR3 length: 16
J gene: TRBJ1-2
CDR3 DNA: TGTGCCAGCAGCCAAGATATCACAGGGGTTGGGGCGGGCTACACCTTC
CDR3 protein: CASSQDITGVGAGYTF

D gene: TRBD1
clone size: .
V gene: TRBV18
CDR3 length: 15
J gene: TRBJ1-1
CDR3 DNA: TGTGCCAGCTCACAGGGACAGGGAATGAACACTGAAGCTTTCTTT
CDR3 protein: CASSQGQGMNTEAFF

D gene: .
clone size: .
V gene: TRBV2
CDR3 length: 14
J gene: TRBJ1-5
CDR3 DNA: TGTGCCAGCAGTGGGAGGGGAGGCAATCAGCCCCAGCATTTT
CDR3 protein: CASSGRGGNQPQHF

D gene: TRBD1
clone size: once
V gene: TRBV5-1
CDR3 length: 19
J gene: TRBJ1-3
CDR3 DNA: TGCGCCAGCAGCCGGAATACAGGGGAGGCCGCCCGCTCTGGAAACACCATATATTTT
CDR3 protein: CASSRNTGEAARSGNTIYF

D gene: .
clone size: .
V gene: TRBV11-1
CDR3 length: 14
J gene: TRBJ2-7
CDR3 DNA: TGTGCCAGCAGCTTAGAAATCAGTGCCTACGAGCAGTACTTC
CDR3 protein: CASSLEISAYEQYF

D gene: TRBD1
clone size: .
V gene: TRBV5-1
CDR3 length: 13
J gene: TRBJ1-1
CDR3 DNA: TGCGCCACTCGACAGGGGGCGCTCACTGAAGCTTTCTTT
CDR3 protein: CATRQGALTEAFF